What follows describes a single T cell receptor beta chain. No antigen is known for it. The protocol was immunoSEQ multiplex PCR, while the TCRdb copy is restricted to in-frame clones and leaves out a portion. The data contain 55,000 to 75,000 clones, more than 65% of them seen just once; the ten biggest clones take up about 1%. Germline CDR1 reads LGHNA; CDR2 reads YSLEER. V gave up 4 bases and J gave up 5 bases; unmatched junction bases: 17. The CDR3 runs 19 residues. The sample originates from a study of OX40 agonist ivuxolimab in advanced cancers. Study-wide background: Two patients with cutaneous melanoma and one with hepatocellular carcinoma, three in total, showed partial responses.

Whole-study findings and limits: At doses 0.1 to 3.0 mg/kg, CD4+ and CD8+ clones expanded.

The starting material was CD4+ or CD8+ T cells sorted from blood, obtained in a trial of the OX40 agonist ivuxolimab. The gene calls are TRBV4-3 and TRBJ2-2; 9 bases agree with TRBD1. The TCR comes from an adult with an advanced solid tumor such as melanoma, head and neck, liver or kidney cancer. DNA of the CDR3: TGCGCCAGCAGCCCGTCCCGGGACAGGGTAGGTGTGGGGACCGGGGAGCTGTTTTTT. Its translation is CASSPSRDRVGVGTGELFF.